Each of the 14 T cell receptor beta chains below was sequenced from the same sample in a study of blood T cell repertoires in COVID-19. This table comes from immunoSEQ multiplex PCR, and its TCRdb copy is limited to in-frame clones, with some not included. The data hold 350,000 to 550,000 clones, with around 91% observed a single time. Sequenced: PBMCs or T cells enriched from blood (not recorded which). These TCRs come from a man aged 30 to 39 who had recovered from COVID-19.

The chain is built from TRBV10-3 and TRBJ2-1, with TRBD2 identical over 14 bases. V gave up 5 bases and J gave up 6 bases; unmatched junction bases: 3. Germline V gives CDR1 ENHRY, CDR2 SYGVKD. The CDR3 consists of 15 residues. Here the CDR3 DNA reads TGTGCCATCAGTCGACTAGCGGGAGGGACCAATGAGCAGTTCTTC. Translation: CAISRLAGGTNEQFF.

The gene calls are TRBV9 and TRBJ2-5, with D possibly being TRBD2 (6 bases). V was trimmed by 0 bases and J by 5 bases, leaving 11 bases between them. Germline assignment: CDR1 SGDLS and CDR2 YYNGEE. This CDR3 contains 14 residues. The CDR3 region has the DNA TGTGCCAGCAGCGTAGAGACTAGTAGGGAGACCCAGTACTTC. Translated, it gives CASSVETSRETQYF.

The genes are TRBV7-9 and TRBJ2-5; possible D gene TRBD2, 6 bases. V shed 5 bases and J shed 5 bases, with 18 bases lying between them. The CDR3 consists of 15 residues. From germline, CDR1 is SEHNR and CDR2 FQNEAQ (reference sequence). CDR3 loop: CASSGMAGLSETQYF. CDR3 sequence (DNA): TGTGCCAGCAGCGGCATGGCGGGATTATCGGAGACCCAGTACTTC.

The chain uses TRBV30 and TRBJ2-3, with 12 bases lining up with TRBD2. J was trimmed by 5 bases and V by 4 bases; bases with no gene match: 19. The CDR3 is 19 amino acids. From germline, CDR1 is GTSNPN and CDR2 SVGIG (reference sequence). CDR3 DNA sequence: TGTGCCTGGACGCGGTATGGCAAAGGACTAGCGGGATGGATAGATACGCAGTATTTT. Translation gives CAWTRYGKGLAGWIDTQYF.

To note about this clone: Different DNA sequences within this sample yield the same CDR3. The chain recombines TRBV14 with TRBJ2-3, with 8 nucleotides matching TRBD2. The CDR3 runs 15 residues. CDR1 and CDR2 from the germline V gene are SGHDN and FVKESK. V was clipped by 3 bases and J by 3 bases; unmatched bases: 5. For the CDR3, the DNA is TGTGCCAGCAGCCAGCAACTAGCGGCGACAGATACGCAGTATTTT. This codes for CASSQQLAATDTQYF.

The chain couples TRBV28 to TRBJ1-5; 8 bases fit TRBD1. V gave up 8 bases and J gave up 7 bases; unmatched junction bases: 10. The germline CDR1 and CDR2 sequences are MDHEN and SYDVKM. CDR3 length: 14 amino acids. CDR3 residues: CASGTTGEWQPQHF. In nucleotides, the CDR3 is TGTGCCAGCGGAACGACAGGGGAATGGCAGCCCCAGCATTTT.

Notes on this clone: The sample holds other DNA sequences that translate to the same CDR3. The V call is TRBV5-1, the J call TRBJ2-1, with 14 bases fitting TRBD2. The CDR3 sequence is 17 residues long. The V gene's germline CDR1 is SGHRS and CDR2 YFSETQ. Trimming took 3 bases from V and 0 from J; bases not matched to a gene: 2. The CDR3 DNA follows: TGCGCCAGCAGCTCAGGGACTAGCGGGAGCTCCTACAATGAGCAGTTCTTC. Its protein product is CASSSGTSGSSYNEQFF.

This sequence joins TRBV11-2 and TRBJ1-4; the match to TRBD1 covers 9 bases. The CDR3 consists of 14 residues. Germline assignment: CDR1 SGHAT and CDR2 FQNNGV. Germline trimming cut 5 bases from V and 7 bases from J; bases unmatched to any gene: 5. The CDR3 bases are TGTGCCAGCAGCGGGACAGGGTTGGGTGAAAAACTGTTTTTT. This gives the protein CASSGTGLGEKLFF.

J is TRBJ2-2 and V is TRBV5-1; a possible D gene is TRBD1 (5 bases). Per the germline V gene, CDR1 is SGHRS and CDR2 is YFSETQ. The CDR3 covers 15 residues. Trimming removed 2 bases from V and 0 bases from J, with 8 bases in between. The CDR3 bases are TGCGCCAGCAGCTTAGTACAGGCGAACACCGGGGAGCTGTTTTTT. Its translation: CASSLVQANTGELFF.

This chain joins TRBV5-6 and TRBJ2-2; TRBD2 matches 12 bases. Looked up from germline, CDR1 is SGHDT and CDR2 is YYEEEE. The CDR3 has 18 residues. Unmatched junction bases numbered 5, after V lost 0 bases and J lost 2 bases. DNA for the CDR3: TGTGCCAGCAGCTTGGTGGCTAGCGGGAGGGGAAACACCGGGGAGCTGTTTTTT. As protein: CASSLVASGRGNTGELFF.

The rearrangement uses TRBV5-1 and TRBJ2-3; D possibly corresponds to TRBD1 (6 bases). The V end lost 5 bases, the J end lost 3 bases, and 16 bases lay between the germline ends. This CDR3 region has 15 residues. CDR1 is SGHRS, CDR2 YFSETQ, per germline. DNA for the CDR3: TGCGCCAGCAGTCCTTTAGGGGGAGAGACAGATACGCAGTATTTT. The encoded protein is CASSPLGGETDTQYF.

The CDR3 spells CASSSRGGRSTEAFF. CDR3 DNA: TGTGCCAGCAGCTCCCGGGGGGGCAGGAGCACTGAAGCTTTCTTT. This chain uses TRBV7-9 with TRBJ1-1, with a possible D match to TRBD1 (6 bases). Trimming stripped 4 bases from V and 4 bases from J, with 16 bases between. Germline values: CDR1 SEHNR, CDR2 FQNEAQ (reference sequence). The length of the CDR3 is 15 residues.

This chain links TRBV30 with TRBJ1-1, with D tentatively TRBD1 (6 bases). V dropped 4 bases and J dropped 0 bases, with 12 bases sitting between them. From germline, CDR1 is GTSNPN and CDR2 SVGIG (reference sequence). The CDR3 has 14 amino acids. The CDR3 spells CAWTLGAMNTEAFF. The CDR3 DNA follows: TGTGCCTGGACCTTGGGGGCAATGAACACTGAAGCTTTCTTT.

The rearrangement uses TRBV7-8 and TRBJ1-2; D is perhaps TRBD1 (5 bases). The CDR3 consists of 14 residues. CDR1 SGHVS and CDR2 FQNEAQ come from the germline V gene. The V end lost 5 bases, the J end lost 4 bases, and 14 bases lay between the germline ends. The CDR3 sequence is CASSANRFGYGYTF. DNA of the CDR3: TGTGCCAGCAGCGCAAACAGGTTTGGCTATGGCTACACCTTC.